The next 25 T cell receptor beta chains were all read from a single sample in a study of T cell clonotyping in hematopoietic cell transplantation. Only in-frame clones appear in the TCRdb table, and some are missing; sequencing was by immunoSEQ multiplex PCR. The data show roughly 45,000 clones, more than 75% seen once. Sample time point: recipient sample about 28 days before transplant, after cytoreduction. The sample here was peripheral blood mononuclear cells, taken before stem cell transplant. These receptors were collected from a man between 60 and 70 years old with biphenotypic leukemia. Some clones in this sample may be carry-over from other donors' samples.

The V and J genes are TRBV2 and TRBJ1-2, with D maybe TRBD1 (5 bases). Germline CDR1 is SNHLY and CDR2 is FYNNEI. With 6 bases removed from V and 2 bases from J, the gap between germline ends came to 28 bases. The CDR3 runs to 19 residues. This chain's CDR3 is CASSEGRGGSWKGNYGYTF. The CDR3 DNA sequence: TGTGCCAGCAGCGAGGGCCGGGGAGGATCGTGGAAGGGGAACTATGGCTACACCTTC.

The gene calls are TRBV29-1 and TRBJ2-3; 10 nucleotides agree with TRBD2. From germline, CDR1 is SQVTM and CDR2 ANQGSEA. The V gene end was trimmed by 7 bases and the J gene end by 5 bases; junction bases not matched to a gene: 12. The CDR3 extends over 15 amino acids. The CDR3 loop reads CSAPPSGRALDTQYF. The CDR3 coding sequence is TGCAGCGCCCCCCCAAGCGGGAGGGCCTTAGATACGCAGTATTTT.

This chain joins TRBV11-2 and TRBJ2-7; 8 bases line up with TRBD2. The CDR3 is 16 residues long. CDR1 SGHAT and CDR2 FQNNGV come from the germline V gene. V lost 5 bases, J lost 0 bases, and 9 bases stayed unmatched. This CDR3 reads CASSQIPREASYEQYF. The CDR3 DNA is TGTGCCAGCAGCCAAATTCCGCGGGAGGCCTCCTACGAGCAGTACTTC.

The rearrangement links TRBV11-2 to TRBJ1-1; D is unclear. Germline lookup yields CDR1 SGHAT and CDR2 FQNNGV. The ends were cut back, 5 bases at V and 5 bases at J, with 18 bases in the middle. CDR3 size: 15 residues. The CDR3 nucleotides are TGTGCCAGCAGCCCGGACTCCCAAGGAGATACTGAAGCTTTCTTT. Amino acid sequence: CASSPDSQGDTEAFF.

In this sample, this clone turned up once. The V and J genes are TRBV28 and TRBJ2-2; TRBD1 might be the D (6 bases). V dropped 8 bases and J dropped 1 base, with 14 bases sitting between them. The CDR3 has 15 amino acids. CDR1 MDHEN and CDR2 SYDVKM come from the germline V gene. For the CDR3, the DNA is TGTGCCAGCCAGAGGGGGAGCGGGAACACCGGGGAGCTGTTTTTT. Its translation is CASQRGSGNTGELFF.

The gene calls are TRBV27 and TRBJ1-1; a possible D gene is TRBD1 (6 bases). The CDR3 has 13 amino acids. Germline V gene data show CDR1 as MNHEY and CDR2 as SMNVEV (reference sequence). V was clipped by 7 bases and J by 4 bases, with 13 bases between them. This chain's CDR3 is CASKLTGSTEAFF. CDR3 in DNA: TGTGCCAGCAAACTAACAGGGAGCACTGAAGCTTTCTTT.

The chain carries TRBV5-6 and TRBJ1-5, with no clear D. Germline V gene sequence: CDR1 SGHDT, CDR2 YYEEEE. V lost 0 bases to trimming and J lost 1 base, with 8 bases between them. The CDR3 loop spans 15 amino acids. CDR3 in amino acids: CASSLGGRSNQPQHF. Written as DNA, the CDR3 is TGTGCCAGCAGCTTGGGAGGGCGGAGCAATCAGCCCCAGCATTTT. Supplemented by reference TRBV5-6 and TRBJ1-5, the full variable domain reads DAGVTQSPTHLIKTRGQQVTLRCSPKSGHDTVSWYQQALGQGPQFIFQYYEEEERQRGNFPDRFSGHQFPNYSSELNVNALLLGDSALYLCASSLGGRSNQPQHFGDGTRLSIL.

This clone was counted only a few times. J is TRBJ2-5 and V is TRBV5-6; TRBD2 agrees at 12 bases. CDR1 and CDR2 from the germline V gene are SGHDT and YYEEEE. This CDR3 contains 13 residues. The ends lost 5 bases at V and 5 bases at J; junction bases unmatched: 1. Here the CDR3 reads CASRTSGGETQYF. CDR3 in DNA: TGTGCCAGCAGGACTAGCGGGGGTGAGACCCAGTACTTC.

The chain carries TRBV5-1 and TRBJ2-3; D is unclear. Germline V gene data show CDR1 as SGHRS and CDR2 as YFSETQ. Trimming stripped 1 base from V and 0 bases from J, with 9 bases between. The CDR3 has 15 residues. CDR3 nucleotides: TGCGCCAGCAGCTTGCACCGCGCTAGCACAGATACGCAGTATTTT. Translated, it gives CASSLHRASTDTQYF.

The chain links TRBV4-2 to TRBJ2-2; 8 nucleotides align to TRBD2. The CDR3 totals 18 residues. J gave up 2 bases and V 0 bases, and 8 bases lay outside the gene matches. Germline CDR1 LGHNA, CDR2 YNFKEQ. CDR3 nucleotide sequence: TGTGCCAGCAGCCAAGACCCCGCGGGAGGCTTTAACACCGGGGAGCTGTTTTTT. It is translated as CASSQDPAGGFNTGELFF.

The chain uses TRBV4-1 and TRBJ2-5; 14 bases line up with TRBD2. Looked up from germline, CDR1 is MGHRA and CDR2 is YSYEKL. This CDR3 is 15 amino acids long. The ends lost 4 bases at V and 7 bases at J; junction bases unmatched: 5. DNA for the CDR3: TGCGCCAGCAGCCGGGGACTAGCGGGAGTTGGGACCCAGTACTTC. Translating gives CASSRGLAGVGTQYF.

The chain couples TRBV7-6 to TRBJ1-5; no clear D gene. The CDR3 runs 13 residues. Germline V lookup: CDR1 SGHVS, CDR2 FNYEAQ. Trimming left V 5 bases short and J 1 base short, with 6 bases between. The CDR3 nucleotides are TGTGCCAGCAGCCCAGTAAGCAATCAGCCCCAGCATTTT. Translating gives CASSPVSNQPQHF.

J is TRBJ1-2 and V is TRBV19, with D unclear. The CDR3 contains 13 residues. V was cut by 3 bases and J by 0 bases, with 5 bases left in between. Per the germline V gene, CDR1 is LNHDA and CDR2 is SQIVND (reference sequence). Here the CDR3 DNA reads TGTGCCAGTAGTATGGACGCTAACTATGGCTACACCTTC. Protein: CASSMDANYGYTF.

About this clone: This CDR3 is also generated by other DNA sequences in the sample. V usage is TRBV5-1 and J usage is TRBJ1-1; D uncertain. V lost 5 bases and J 1 base, leaving 9 bases between the germline ends. CDR1 SGHRS and CDR2 YFSETQ come from the germline V gene. CDR3 length: 13 amino acids. Here the CDR3 reads CASSPGGNTEAFF. CDR3 DNA sequence: TGCGCCAGCAGTCCCGGCGGGAACACTGAAGCTTTCTTT.

The chain is built from TRBV11-2 and TRBJ2-5; D not resolved. In germline, CDR1 is SGHAT, CDR2 FQNNGV. The ends were cut back, 0 bases at V and 4 bases at J, with 6 bases in the middle. The length of the CDR3 is 13 residues. The CDR3 spells CASSLDWGETQYF. CDR3 nucleotide sequence: TGTGCCAGCAGCTTAGATTGGGGAGAGACCCAGTACTTC.

This clone was seen once. The genes are TRBV11-2 and TRBJ2-7; TRBD2 matches 7 bases. CDR3 length equals 12 residues. Germline assignment: CDR1 SGHAT and CDR2 FQNNGV. Losses at the gene ends were 5 bases for V and 12 bases for J; bases not matched to a gene: 10. The CDR3 loop is CASSRTRDYLYF. In DNA, the CDR3 is TGTGCCAGCAGCCGCACCCGGGACTATCTGTACTTC.

This rearrangement joins TRBV5-5 to TRBJ2-7; D not certain. Germline CDR1 is SGHKS and CDR2 is YYEKEE (reference sequence). V was cut by 4 bases and J by 5 bases, with 13 bases left in between. The CDR3 sequence is 13 residues long. The CDR3: CASSQVLRHEQYF. For the CDR3, the DNA is TGTGCCAGCAGCCAAGTTCTTAGGCACGAGCAGTACTTC.

J is TRBJ1-1 and V is TRBV15; D is unclear. Germline-derived CDR1 and CDR2 are LNHNV and YYDKDF (reference sequence). There are 13 residues in the CDR3. V lost 1 base, J lost 1 base, and 4 bases lay in between. The CDR3 region is CATSRGGNTEAFF. In DNA form, the CDR3 reads TGTGCCACCAGCAGAGGAGGGAACACTGAAGCTTTCTTT.

The chain employs TRBV9 and TRBJ2-3, with TRBD2 as a possible D gene (5 bases). Trimming cost V 4 bases and J 6 bases, with 18 bases left between them. The CDR3 has 15 residues. The germline V gene has CDR1 SGDLS and CDR2 YYNGEE. Here the CDR3 reads CASSSGPTKTDTQYF. The CDR3 DNA sequence: TGTGCCAGCAGCTCAGGACCGACTAAAACGGATACGCAGTATTTT.

The chain has TRBV10-3 and TRBJ2-7; D might be TRBD2 (5 bases). Trimming stripped 10 bases from V and 0 bases from J, with 13 bases between. This CDR3 contains 13 residues. Germline V gene data show CDR1 as ENHRY and CDR2 as SYGVKD. The CDR3 here is CATASGSSYEQYF. CDR3 in DNA: TGTGCCACCGCGTCGGGAAGCTCCTACGAGCAGTACTTC.

The CDR3 DNA is TGTGCCAGCAGCTTAAGCAGAGTCTATGGCTACACCTTC. As protein: CASSLSRVYGYTF. The chain carries TRBV7-2 and TRBJ1-2; D gene unclear. Germline CDR1 SGHTA, CDR2 FQGNSA. V lost 2 bases to trimming and J lost 4 bases, with 8 bases between them. The CDR3 runs 13 residues.

The V gene is TRBV19, the J gene TRBJ2-1, with D possibly TRBD2 on 5 matching bases. Germline V gene data show CDR1 as LNHDA and CDR2 as SQIVND (reference sequence). Trimming removed 2 bases at V and 4 bases at J, with 9 bases between. The CDR3 is 14 amino acids. The CDR3 sequence is CASSISGYYNEQFF. The CDR3 DNA follows: TGTGCCAGTAGTATAAGCGGTTATTACAATGAGCAGTTCTTC.

A single count supports this clone. The V and J genes are TRBV30 and TRBJ2-7; no clear D gene. This CDR3 is built from 12 residues. CDR1 and CDR2 (germline): GTSNPN, SVGIG (reference sequence). Trimming cost V 3 bases and J 4 bases, with 10 bases left between them. CDR3 region: CAWSLGIYEQYF. CDR3 coding DNA: TGTGCCTGGAGCCTAGGGATTTACGAGCAGTACTTC.

V usage is TRBV28 and J usage is TRBJ1-4; D not resolved. Per the germline V gene, CDR1 is MDHEN and CDR2 is SYDVKM. V lost 6 bases and J 4 bases, leaving 18 bases between the germline ends. There are 16 residues in the CDR3. This chain's CDR3 is CASSLSWARGNEKLFF. In nucleotides, the CDR3 is TGTGCCAGCAGCCTTAGTTGGGCGCGGGGTAATGAAAAACTGTTTTTT.

The chain combines TRBV9 with TRBJ1-2; 7 bases match TRBD1. Per the germline V gene, CDR1 is SGDLS and CDR2 is YYNGEE. V lost 2 bases, J lost 6 bases, and 10 bases stayed unmatched. The CDR3 is 15 residues long. The CDR3 nucleotides are TGTGCCAGCAGCGTCTCCCCAGGGGGAAACGATGGCTACACCTTC. Translating it yields CASSVSPGGNDGYTF.